The source of this TCR beta chain is a study of PD-L1 blockade in urothelial cancer. In the study overall: Patients' prior chemotherapy regimens numbered 0 to 3. Researchers looked at the blood 3 weeks (second dose) and 6 weeks after treatment began. The study recovered a median of around 150,000 T cells per blood sample.

Peripheral blood mononuclear cells were collected from every patient before and during treatment, yielding between 1 and 8 samples per patient. V dropped 4 bases and J dropped 2; count of bases not matched to a gene: 2. The CDR3 is 15 amino acids. Data came from immunoSEQ multiplex PCR; TCRdb stores just in-frame clones and leaves some out. The sample holds some 20,000 clones, approximately 86% seen once. The sample here was PBMCs, taken around atezolizumab (anti-PD-L1) treatment. The chain links TRBV23-1 to TRBJ2-6, with 7 bases lining up with TRBD2. TRBV23-1 is flagged as an ORF with uncertain function. The clonotype was recovered from a man aged 45-65 years with urothelial cancer. This CDR3 is CASSPRGAGANVLTF. DNA of the CDR3: TGCGCCAGCAGTCCTCGGGGGGCTGGGGCCAACGTCCTGACTTTC.